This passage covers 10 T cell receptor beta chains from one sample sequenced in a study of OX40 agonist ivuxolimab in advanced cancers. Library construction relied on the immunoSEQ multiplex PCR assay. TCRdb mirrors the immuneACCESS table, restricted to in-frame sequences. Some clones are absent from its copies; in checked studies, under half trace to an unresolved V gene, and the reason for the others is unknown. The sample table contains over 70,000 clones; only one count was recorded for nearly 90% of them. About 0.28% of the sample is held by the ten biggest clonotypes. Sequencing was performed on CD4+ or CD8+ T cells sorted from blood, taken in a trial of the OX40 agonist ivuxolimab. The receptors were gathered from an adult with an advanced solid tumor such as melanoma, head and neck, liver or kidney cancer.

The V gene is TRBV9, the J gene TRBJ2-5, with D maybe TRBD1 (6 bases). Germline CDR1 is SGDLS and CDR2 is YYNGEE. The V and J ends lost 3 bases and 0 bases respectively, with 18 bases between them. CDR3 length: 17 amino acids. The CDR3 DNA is TGTGCCAGCAGCGAGGGACCGGGACAAAGGTACCAAGAGACCCAGTACTTC. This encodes CASSEGPGQRYQETQYF.

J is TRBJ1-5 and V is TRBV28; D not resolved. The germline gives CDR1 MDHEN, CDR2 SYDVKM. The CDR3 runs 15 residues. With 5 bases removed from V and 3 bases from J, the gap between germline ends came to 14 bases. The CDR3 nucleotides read TGTGCCAGCAGTCCTCCAAATCTACTCAATCAGCCCCAGCATTTT. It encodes CASSPPNLLNQPQHF.

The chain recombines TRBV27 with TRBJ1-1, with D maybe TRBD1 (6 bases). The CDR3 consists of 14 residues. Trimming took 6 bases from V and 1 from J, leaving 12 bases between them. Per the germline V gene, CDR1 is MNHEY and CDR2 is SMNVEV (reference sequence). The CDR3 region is CASSYRRGNTEAFF. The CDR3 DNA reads TGTGCCAGCAGCTATCGCAGGGGGAACACTGAAGCTTTCTTT.

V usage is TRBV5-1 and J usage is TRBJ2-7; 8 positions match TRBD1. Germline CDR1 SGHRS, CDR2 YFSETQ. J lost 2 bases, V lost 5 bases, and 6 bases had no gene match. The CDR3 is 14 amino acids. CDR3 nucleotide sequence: TGCGCCAGCAGTGGACAGGGCCTAACCTACGAGCAGTACTTC. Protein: CASSGQGLTYEQYF.

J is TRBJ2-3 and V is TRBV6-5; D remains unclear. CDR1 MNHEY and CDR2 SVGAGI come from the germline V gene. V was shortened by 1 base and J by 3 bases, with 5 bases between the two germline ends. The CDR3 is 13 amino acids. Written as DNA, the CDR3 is TGTGCCAGCAGTTACTATCGGACAGATACGCAGTATTTT. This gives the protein CASSYYRTDTQYF.

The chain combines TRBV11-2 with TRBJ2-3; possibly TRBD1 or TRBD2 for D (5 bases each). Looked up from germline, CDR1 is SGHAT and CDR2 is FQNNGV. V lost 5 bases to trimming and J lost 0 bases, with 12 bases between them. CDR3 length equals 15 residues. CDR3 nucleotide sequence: TGTGCCAGCAGCCCACGGGGACCTAGCACAGATACGCAGTATTTT. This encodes CASSPRGPSTDTQYF.

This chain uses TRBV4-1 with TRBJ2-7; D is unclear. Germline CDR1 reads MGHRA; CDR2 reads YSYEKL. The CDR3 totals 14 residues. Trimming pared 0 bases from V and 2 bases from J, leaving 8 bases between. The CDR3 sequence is CASSQDPTAYEQYF. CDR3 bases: TGCGCCAGCAGCCAAGATCCGACTGCCTACGAGCAGTACTTC.

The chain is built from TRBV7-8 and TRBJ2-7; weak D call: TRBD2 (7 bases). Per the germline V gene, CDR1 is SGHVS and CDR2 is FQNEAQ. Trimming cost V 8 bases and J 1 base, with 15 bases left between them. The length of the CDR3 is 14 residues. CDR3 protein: CASSRGATSYEQYF. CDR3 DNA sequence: TGTGCCAGCTCCCGGGGGGCAACATCCTACGAGCAGTACTTC.

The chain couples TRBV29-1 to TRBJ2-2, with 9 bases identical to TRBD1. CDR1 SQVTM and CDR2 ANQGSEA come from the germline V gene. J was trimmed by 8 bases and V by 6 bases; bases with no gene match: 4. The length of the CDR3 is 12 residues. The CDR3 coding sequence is TGCAGCGTCGGGGACAGGGTGGGGGAGCTGTTTTTT. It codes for CSVGDRVGELFF.

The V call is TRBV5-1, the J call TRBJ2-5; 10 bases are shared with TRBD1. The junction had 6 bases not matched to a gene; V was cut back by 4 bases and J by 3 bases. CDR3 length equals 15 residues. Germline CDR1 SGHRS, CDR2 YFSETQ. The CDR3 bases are TGCGCCAGCAGCAGGGGACAGGGGCGAGAAGAGACCCAGTACTTC. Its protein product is CASSRGQGREETQYF.